A single sample gave rise to the 3 T cell receptor beta chains below, sequenced in a study of T cells expressing NK-cell markers. TCRdb processed the 5' RACE reads again and assigns one entry to each CDR3 protein, with no DNA. The sample totals over 120,000 distinct CDR3 sequences. The source material was blood T cells: a sorted CD56 or NKG2C T cell subset, CD4+ or CD8+ T cells, or bulk PBMC T cells (not recorded which). The receptor set was obtained from a young man in good health.

The chain couples TRBV25-1 to TRBJ2-5; the TCRdb call, TRBD1, lacks DNA for checking. Germline V gene data show CDR1 as MGHDK and CDR2 as SYGVNS. The CDR3 runs to 15 residues. The CDR3 region is CASSAWDRGLGTQYF.

The CDR3 loop is CATSDPGLAGNLVGTDTQYF. The V gene is TRBV24-1, the J gene TRBJ2-3; TCRdb names TRBD2, which stays unverified in the absence of DNA. Germline V gives CDR1 KGHDR, CDR2 SFDVKD. The CDR3 is 20 residues long.

This sequence joins TRBV12-3 or TRBV12-4 and TRBJ2-2. This CDR3 is 13 amino acids long. The CDR3 loop reads CASSRGSTGELFF.